Below are 20 T cell receptor beta chains sequenced from a single sample in a study of CD8 T cells in Susac syndrome. Reverse transcription of about 0.45 to 1 ug RNA was performed with random hexamers. TCRdb re-called the immunoSEQ multiplex PCR reads through MiXCR, storing one row per CDR3 protein. Here the sample spans 80,000 or so distinct CDR3 sequences, 95% to 97% being singletons. Sequencing was carried out using CD8+ T cells from PBMCs. These TCRs come from a human donor with Susac syndrome.

The rearrangement joins TRBV7-3 to TRBJ1-2; TRBD1 matches 7 bases. The germline V gene encodes CDR1 SGHTA and CDR2 FQGTGA. This CDR3 has 14 residues. J lost 3 bases, V lost 4 bases, and 5 bases had no gene match. CDR3 nucleotide sequence: TGTGCCAGCAGCTACGGGACAGCGGACTATGGCTACACCTTC. It yields the protein CASSYGTADYGYTF.

This clonotype was seen only a few times. The chain uses TRBV6-5 and TRBJ2-7, with TRBD1 matching over 7 bases. The CDR3 contains 14 residues. Germline V gene lookup returns CDR1 MNHEY and CDR2 SVGAGI. Germline trimming cut 2 bases from V and 3 bases from J; bases unmatched to any gene: 4. CDR3 bases: TGTGCCAGCAGTTACGGGGACAGTGGCTACGAGCAGTACTTC. Translated: CASSYGDSGYEQYF.

The chain combines TRBV5-4 with TRBJ2-5, with 9 bases matching TRBD2. CDR1 and CDR2 from the germline V gene are SGHNT and YYREEE (reference sequence). Trimming removed 2 bases from V and 3 bases from J; junction bases left unmatched: 2. CDR3 size: 14 residues. The DNA for the CDR3 is TGTGCCAGCAGCTTTGGCGGGGGGGAAGAGACCCAGTACTTC. Protein product: CASSFGGGEETQYF. Combining the CDR3 with reference TRBV5-4 and TRBJ2-5 gives the whole variable domain ETGVTQSPTHLIKTRGQQVTLRCSSQSGHNTVSWYQQALGQGPQFIFQYYREEENGRGNFPPRFSGLQFPNYSSELNVNALELDDSALYLCASSFGGGEETQYFGPGTRLLVL.

The V gene is TRBV11-2, the J gene TRBJ1-5; possibly TRBD1 for D (5 bases). Germline CDR1 SGHAT, CDR2 FQNNGV. V was clipped by 5 bases and J by 9 bases, with 17 bases between them. The CDR3 is made up of 14 amino acids. The CDR3 loop is CASSTDGGILPQHF. In DNA, the CDR3 is TGTGCCAGCAGCACAGATGGGGGGATCTTGCCCCAGCATTTT.

CDR3 sequence reads: CASSPVGIPYQETQYF. Written as DNA, the CDR3 is TGTGCCAGCAGCCCAGTAGGGATTCCGTACCAAGAGACCCAGTACTTC. This chain uses TRBV6-1 with TRBJ2-5, with no clear D. Germline loops: CDR1 MNHNS, CDR2 SASEGT. V was trimmed by 6 bases and J by 0 bases, leaving 17 bases between them. The CDR3 spans 16 residues.

V gene TRBV9 combines with J gene TRBJ1-2; D not certain. The CDR3 extends over 14 amino acids. Trimming left V 3 bases short and J 4 bases short, with 13 bases between. Germline CDR1 reads SGDLS; CDR2 reads YYNGEE. The CDR3: CASSGGRTIYGYTF. CDR3 coding DNA: TGTGCCAGCAGCGGAGGGCGGACCATCTATGGCTACACCTTC.

V is TRBV7-8 and J is TRBJ2-1; D remains ambiguous. This CDR3 is built from 13 residues. Trimming pared 4 bases from V and 6 bases from J, leaving 10 bases between. Germline lookup yields CDR1 SGHVS and CDR2 FQNEAQ. The CDR3 nucleotides are TGTGCCAGCAGCTCACTAAACAGCAATGAGCAGTTCTTC. Its protein is CASSSLNSNEQFF.

This chain links TRBV20-1 with TRBJ2-7; D is tentatively TRBD1 or TRBD2 (6 bases each). Germline CDR1 is DFQATT and CDR2 is SNEGSKA (reference sequence). The CDR3 sequence is 11 residues long. The V end was cut by 8 bases, the J end by 5 bases, with 13 bases between. DNA for the CDR3: TGCAGTCTCAGGGGAGGACACGAGCAGTACTTC. Protein product: CSLRGGHEQYF.

This clonotype showed up just once. The gene calls are TRBV4-3 and TRBJ2-5; 9 bases are shared with TRBD1. The germline CDR1 and CDR2 sequences are LGHNA and YSLEER. CDR3 size: 15 residues. After removal of 4 bases from V and 4 bases from J, the junction contained 7 bases not matched to a gene. Here the CDR3 reads CASSRGDRGGETQYF. CDR3 sequence (DNA): TGCGCCAGCAGCCGCGGAGACAGGGGGGGAGAGACCCAGTACTTC.

This rearrangement joins TRBV2 to TRBJ1-2, with D hard to call. V lost 6 bases and J 3 bases, leaving 14 bases between the germline ends. In germline, CDR1 is SNHLY, CDR2 FYNNEI. The CDR3 runs 14 residues. The DNA for the CDR3 is TGTGCCAGCAGCAGGAGTTCGGTCTACTATGGCTACACCTTC. Its translation: CASSRSSVYYGYTF.

The chain combines TRBV27 with TRBJ2-2, with 9 nucleotides matching TRBD2. J gave up 6 bases and V 3 bases, and 5 bases lay outside the gene matches. Germline CDR1 reads MNHEY; CDR2 reads SMNVEV (reference sequence). The CDR3 contains 15 residues. CDR3 sequence reads: CASSFGLAGPGELFF. CDR3 bases: TGTGCCAGCAGTTTTGGCCTAGCGGGGCCCGGGGAGCTGTTTTTT.

J is TRBJ2-7 and V is TRBV12-3 or TRBV12-4; D unresolved. This CDR3 is 12 amino acids long. V was shortened by 4 bases and J by 0 bases, with 4 bases between the two germline ends. CDR3 bases: TGTGCCAGCAGTTACAGCTCCTACGAGCAGTACTTC. Translation: CASSYSSYEQYF.

This chain uses TRBV14 with TRBJ2-3; possible D gene TRBD2, 5 bases. The CDR3 length is 12 residues. V was trimmed by 1 base and J by 9 bases, leaving 8 bases between them. Germline values: CDR1 SGHDN, CDR2 FVKESK. CDR3 in DNA: TGTGCCAGCAGCCAAGTTCGGGGAACGCAGTATTTT. The encoded protein is CASSQVRGTQYF.

The chain is built from TRBV7-9 and TRBJ1-1; D gene ambiguous. Trimming pared 1 base from V and 3 bases from J, leaving 3 bases between. Germline CDR1 SEHNR, CDR2 FQNEAQ (reference sequence). This CDR3 is 12 amino acids long. The CDR3 nucleotides read TGTGCCAGCAGCTTAGTGGACACTGAAGCTTTCTTT. It is translated as CASSLVDTEAFF.

The rearrangement joins TRBV28 to TRBJ2-3; possibly TRBD1 or TRBD2 for D (5 bases each). Germline lookup yields CDR1 MDHEN and CDR2 SYDVKM. The CDR3 sequence is 14 residues long. The V and J ends lost 6 bases and 2 bases respectively, with 12 bases between them. CDR3 sequence (DNA): TGTGCCAGCAGGACGGGGCTACCCACAGATACGCAGTATTTT. It translates to CASRTGLPTDTQYF.

The chain has TRBV5-1 and TRBJ2-7; D is undetermined. This CDR3 has 15 amino acids. V was pared by 1 base and J by 1 base, with 12 bases between. Germline V CDR1 and CDR2: SGHRS, YFSETQ. Here the CDR3 reads CASSLSAGLSYEQYV. DNA of the CDR3: TGCGCCAGCAGCTTGTCGGCAGGCTTGTCCTACGAGCAGTACGTC.

Here the CDR3 DNA reads TGTGCCAGCAGCTTAGGACAGGGCGGCACAGATACGCAGTATTTT. As protein: CASSLGQGGTDTQYF. V is TRBV11-1 and J is TRBJ2-3; TRBD1 agrees at 7 bases. V was clipped by 1 base and J by 1 base; unmatched bases: 2. The CDR3 length is 15 residues. CDR1 is SGHAT and CDR2 is FQDESV in the germline V gene (reference sequence).

The chain uses TRBV27 and TRBJ2-7; 10 nucleotides agree with TRBD2. Germline CDR1 is MNHEY and CDR2 is SMNVEV (reference sequence). The CDR3 has 19 residues. Trimming took 3 bases from V and 1 from J; bases not matched to a gene: 15. This CDR3 reads CASSLGKPPTSGTSYEQYF. CDR3 sequence (DNA): TGTGCCAGCAGTTTGGGGAAGCCCCCTACTAGCGGGACATCCTACGAGCAGTACTTC.

With regard to this clonotype: The junction departs from the called germline gene at one end, perhaps through a read error. V is TRBV30 and J is TRBJ1-2; D remains ambiguous. The CDR3 has 11 residues. Germline values: CDR1 GTSNPN, CDR2 SVGIG (reference sequence). The CDR3 sequence is CAWWGNRGHTF. In DNA, the CDR3 is TGTGCCTGGTGGGGTAATCGTGGCCACACCTTC.

The rearrangement uses TRBV12-5 and TRBJ2-5, with 9 bases identical to TRBD2. J lost 2 bases, V lost 6 bases, and 10 bases had no gene match. The CDR3 totals 16 residues. Looked up from germline, CDR1 is LGHNT and CDR2 is FRNRAP. The CDR3 spells CASGPGAGGFQETQYF. Written as DNA, the CDR3 is TGTGCTAGTGGCCCCGGGGCGGGAGGGTTTCAAGAGACCCAGTACTTC.